The 30 T cell receptor beta chains given below trace back to one sample, sequenced in a study of shared clonotypes between healthy human individuals. Clones were sequenced by immunoSEQ multiplex PCR, and TCRdb holds only the in-frame ones, with some missing. The data contain approximately 2.4 million clones, approximately 95% of them singletons. The specimen was naive CD4+ T cells sorted from blood. Subset given: CD45RA+ positively selected. The receptors were gathered from a young man in good health.

This chain links TRBV29-1 with TRBJ1-1; a weak D match, TRBD1 (6 bases). V shed 4 bases and J shed 0 bases, with 12 bases lying between them. Germline V gene data show CDR1 as SQVTM and CDR2 as ANQGSEA. CDR3 length: 14 residues. The DNA of the CDR3 is TGCAGCGTTGCAAGGACAGTGATGAACACTGAAGCTTTCTTT. It specifies CSVARTVMNTEAFF.

The V and J genes are TRBV9 and TRBJ1-2, with a tentative D call TRBD1 (6 bases). Germline-derived CDR1 and CDR2 are SGDLS and YYNGEE. The V gene lost 3 bases and the J gene lost 2 bases, with 8 bases spanning the gap. This CDR3 contains 13 residues. DNA for the CDR3: TGTGCCAGCAGCGGAGGACAGAACTATGGCTACACCTTC. It yields the protein CASSGGQNYGYTF.

The rearrangement links TRBV5-1 to TRBJ2-1; 10 positions match TRBD2. CDR1 is SGHRS and CDR2 is YFSETQ in the germline V gene. V shed 2 bases and J 7 bases; nucleotides not matched to a gene: 6. This CDR3 is 15 amino acids long. CDR3 coding DNA: TGCGCCAGCAGCTTTCTAGCGGGAGCTCAAAATGAGCAGTTCTTC. As protein: CASSFLAGAQNEQFF.

The V and J genes are TRBV28 and TRBJ1-1, with no clear D. V lost 4 bases to trimming and J lost 6 bases, with 15 bases between them. Germline lookup yields CDR1 MDHEN and CDR2 SYDVKM. The CDR3 is made up of 14 amino acids. CDR3 protein: CASSSPGRVAEAFF. The DNA for the CDR3 is TGTGCCAGCAGTTCGCCGGGCCGTGTGGCTGAAGCTTTCTTT. Filled out from reference TRBV28 and TRBJ1-1, the complete variable domain reads DVKVTQSSRYLVKRTGEKVFLECVQDMDHENMFWYRQDPGLGLRLIYFSYDVKMKEKGDIPEGYSVSREKKERFSLILESASTNQTSMYLCASSSPGRVAEAFFGQGTRLTVV.

This clone was found once. This chain connects TRBV27 to TRBJ2-6; D is undetermined. V lost 6 bases, J lost 0 bases, and 6 bases lay in between. Germline CDR1 reads MNHEY; CDR2 reads SMNVEV (reference sequence). CDR3 length equals 14 residues. The CDR3 sequence: CASSVSSGANVLTF. The DNA for the CDR3 is TGTGCCAGCAGCGTTTCCTCTGGGGCCAACGTCCTGACTTTC.

The genes are TRBV6-4 and TRBJ1-5, with D possibly being TRBD1 (6 bases). V was cut by 6 bases and J by 6 bases, with 12 bases left in between. CDR1 is MRHNA and CDR2 is SNTAGT in the germline V gene. The CDR3 sequence is 13 residues long. DNA of the CDR3: TGTGCCAGCAGCACAGGGACCGGTCAGCCCCAGCATTTT. Translation gives CASSTGTGQPQHF.

A remark on this clone: A junction boundary mismatches the germline segment, possibly from a read error. The chain is built from TRBV11-3 and TRBJ2-3, with TRBD1 matching 7 bases. The CDR3 covers 15 residues. Germline CDR1 and CDR2: SGHNT and YENEEA. Here the CDR3 DNA reads TGTGCCAGCAGTTTAGGGGACAGCCAGACAGATACGCAGTATTTT. Translated, it gives CASSLGDSQTDTQYF.

This clone was counted a single time. V and J are TRBV7-2 and TRBJ1-2; possible D gene TRBD1, 5 bases. V lost 5 bases to trimming and J lost 8 bases, with 27 bases between them. CDR1 is SGHTA, CDR2 FQGNSA, per germline. This CDR3 contains 17 residues. The CDR3 coding sequence is TGTGCCAGCAGCCACCTTTCTGCCCAGTTCAGGGCAGAAGGCTACACCTTC. Residues: CASSHLSAQFRAEGYTF.

This chain joins TRBV10-2 and TRBJ2-3; TRBD2 matches at 8 bases. In germline, CDR1 is WSHSY, CDR2 SAAADI. Unmatched junction bases numbered 6, after V lost 2 bases and J lost 8 bases. The CDR3 consists of 14 residues. In DNA, the CDR3 is TGCGCCAGCAGTGAGGCGGGGGGCCCGAGTACGCAGTATTTT. Its protein product is CASSEAGGPSTQYF.

This sequence joins TRBV29-1 and TRBJ1-5, with D possibly being TRBD1 (5 bases). V lost 2 bases and J 4 bases, leaving 12 bases between the germline ends. The CDR3 length is 14 residues. The germline CDR1 and CDR2 sequences are SQVTM and ANQGSEA. For the CDR3, the DNA is TGCAGCGTTGAACTTCAGGGAGGTAATCAGCCCCAGCATTTT. Encoded protein: CSVELQGGNQPQHF.

Note on this clone: Other DNA variants within this sample encode the same CDR3. J is TRBJ1-6 and V is TRBV30; 9 bases are a match to TRBD1. V trimming: 5 bases; J trimming: 6 bases; junction bases outside the gene matches: 2. The germline CDR1 and CDR2 sequences are GTSNPN and SVGIG (reference sequence). CDR3 size: 13 residues. The CDR3 sequence is CAWGGQGNSPLHF. CDR3 bases: TGTGCCTGGGGGGGACAGGGTAATTCACCCCTCCACTTT.

This rearrangement joins TRBV5-4 to TRBJ2-3; 7 nucleotides align to TRBD2. Germline trimming cut 2 bases from V and 1 base from J; bases unmatched to any gene: 4. CDR1 SGHNT and CDR2 YYREEE come from the germline V gene (reference sequence). CDR3 size: 15 residues. The CDR3 DNA is TGTGCCAGCAGCTTTCCCCTAGCGGGCACAGATACGCAGTATTTT. This translates into CASSFPLAGTDTQYF.

The chain links TRBV6-5 to TRBJ2-5; a weak D match, TRBD2 (6 bases). The CDR3 is 15 residues long. V dropped 0 bases and J dropped 2 bases, with 10 bases sitting between them. Germline assignment: CDR1 MNHEY and CDR2 SVGAGI. CDR3 protein: CASSYSRGAQETQYF. CDR3 in DNA: TGTGCCAGCAGTTACTCGCGCGGGGCACAAGAGACCCAGTACTTC.

The rearrangement joins TRBV25-1 to TRBJ2-2; TRBD2 agrees at 7 bases. The V segment lost 9 bases and the J segment 6 bases; nucleotides outside the gene matches: 16. Germline V gives CDR1 MGHDK, CDR2 SYGVNS. The CDR3 consists of 16 residues. The chain's CDR3 is CASRVQTPGLAGELFF. CDR3 coding DNA: TGTGCCAGTAGAGTACAAACTCCCGGACTAGCCGGGGAGCTGTTTTTT.

The CDR3: CSSPAGPYTEAFF. The CDR3 region has the DNA TGCAGCTCCCCGGCGGGCCCCTACACTGAAGCTTTCTTT. The chain recombines TRBV29-1 with TRBJ1-1; D not resolved. Germline V gene sequence: CDR1 SQVTM, CDR2 ANQGSEA. The CDR3 has 13 amino acids. V dropped 8 bases and J dropped 3 bases, with 16 bases sitting between them.

V and J are TRBV28 and TRBJ2-7; D remains unclear. CDR1 MDHEN and CDR2 SYDVKM come from the germline V gene. Trimming removed 1 base at V and 7 bases at J, with 17 bases between. The CDR3 contains 15 residues. The CDR3, as DNA: TGTGCCAGCAGTTTATTCGAGGACGGTCCTACGGAGCAGTACTTC. This sequence encodes CASSLFEDGPTEQYF.

The rearrangement joins TRBV27 to TRBJ1-6; D is uncertain. The CDR3 is 17 residues long. CDR1 and CDR2 (germline): MNHEY, SMNVEV (reference sequence). Trimming pared 0 bases from V and 0 bases from J, leaving 9 bases between. This CDR3 reads CASSLSGGRSYNSPLHF. The DNA of the CDR3 is TGTGCCAGCAGTTTATCGGGAGGGCGCTCCTATAATTCACCCCTCCACTTT.

The chain is built from TRBV30 and TRBJ2-7; 9 bases are shared with TRBD1. V gave up 8 bases and J gave up 2 bases; unmatched junction bases: 7. Germline assignment: CDR1 GTSNPN and CDR2 SVGIG (reference sequence). The CDR3 sequence is 13 residues long. CDR3 DNA: TGTGCCGGGGACAGGGAGAAAACCTACGAGCAGTACTTC. Translating gives CAGDREKTYEQYF. Variable domain in full (rest from reference TRBV30 and TRBJ2-7): SQTIHQWPATLVQPVGSPLSLECTVEGTSNPNLYWYRQAAGRGLQLLFYSVGIGQISSEVPQNLSASRPQDRQFILSSKKLLLSDSGFYLCAGDREKTYEQYFGPGTRLTVT.

The rearrangement links TRBV6-1 to TRBJ1-3, with D maybe TRBD1 (6 bases). The ends were cut back, 7 bases at V and 2 bases at J, with 9 bases in the middle. CDR1 and CDR2 (germline): MNHNS, SASEGT. The CDR3 runs to 13 residues. The CDR3 sequence: CASTEGAGNTIYF. CDR3 sequence (DNA): TGTGCCAGCACCGAGGGGGCTGGAAACACCATATATTTT.

V gene TRBV9 combines with J gene TRBJ2-5; weak D call: TRBD2 (5 bases). V shed 0 bases and J shed 1 base, with 13 bases lying between them. This CDR3 region has 16 residues. The V gene's germline CDR1 is SGDLS and CDR2 YYNGEE. This CDR3 is CASSVATSGSQETQYF. CDR3 nucleotides: TGTGCCAGCAGCGTAGCTACGTCGGGGAGCCAAGAGACCCAGTACTTC.

The gene calls are TRBV2 and TRBJ2-7; TRBD1 matches at 7 bases. Trimming took 5 bases from V and 8 from J; bases not matched to a gene: 6. The CDR3 contains 12 residues. CDR1 is SNHLY, CDR2 FYNNEI, per germline. The CDR3 sequence: CASSTDRTKQYF. CDR3 sequence (DNA): TGTGCCAGCAGTACGGACAGGACGAAGCAGTACTTC.

This clone has just a few counts. The CDR3 here is CAISGSSRYGYTF. The CDR3 DNA sequence: TGTGCCATCAGTGGGTCCAGTCGCTATGGCTACACCTTC. V is TRBV10-3 and J is TRBJ1-2; no reliable D call. Per germline, CDR1 ENHRY and CDR2 SYGVKD. The V end lost 4 bases, the J end lost 4 bases, and 10 bases lay between the germline ends. The CDR3 has 13 residues.

About this clone: Compared with germline, one end of the junction differs, possibly owing to a read error. The gene calls are TRBV2 and TRBJ1-1, with TRBD1 as a possible D gene (6 bases). CDR1 is SNHLY, CDR2 FYNNEI, per germline. This CDR3 comprises 11 residues. The chain's CDR3 is CASSEDRVPKF. DNA of the CDR3: TGTGCCAGCAGTGAAGACAGGGTCCCGAAGTTT.

In nucleotides, the CDR3 is TGTGCCTGGAACAGGGCCCAGGAAGCCTATGGCTACACCTTC. Translation gives CAWNRAQEAYGYTF. The chain joins TRBV30 to TRBJ1-2, with D perhaps matching TRBD1 (6 bases). V was cut by 4 bases and J by 4 bases, with 16 bases left in between. Germline loops: CDR1 GTSNPN, CDR2 SVGIG (reference sequence). There are 14 residues in the CDR3.

Worth noting for this clone: Other nucleotide sequences from this sample produce the same CDR3. The rearrangement joins TRBV5-1 to TRBJ2-2, with 9 nucleotides matching TRBD1. The germline gives CDR1 SGHRS, CDR2 YFSETQ. The length of the CDR3 is 14 residues. V dropped 7 bases and J dropped 3; count of bases not matched to a gene: 4. CDR3 sequence (DNA): TGCGCCAGCTCCCGGACAGGGGACACCGGGGAGCTGTTTTTT. Translating gives CASSRTGDTGELFF.

The chain links TRBV10-3 to TRBJ2-2; 12 bases fit TRBD2. V shed 4 bases and J 4 bases; nucleotides not matched to a gene: 13. This CDR3 has 19 residues. Germline CDR1 and CDR2: ENHRY and SYGVKD. CDR3: CAISGGPTSGRIITGELFF. DNA of the CDR3: TGTGCCATCAGTGGGGGCCCTACTAGCGGGAGGATCATCACCGGGGAGCTGTTTTTT.

Concerning this clone itself: Other DNA sequences in this sample translate to the same CDR3. The chain joins TRBV28 to TRBJ1-4; D not certain. Germline V CDR1 and CDR2: MDHEN, SYDVKM. V lost 7 bases and J 6 bases, leaving 6 bases between the germline ends. The CDR3 has 11 residues. The CDR3 spells CASKGDEKLFF. Written as DNA, the CDR3 is TGTGCCAGCAAGGGAGATGAAAAACTGTTTTTT.

This clone was observed a handful of times. The chain combines TRBV4-1 with TRBJ1-6, with D possibly matching TRBD1 (5 bases). Germline V lookup: CDR1 MGHRA, CDR2 YSYEKL. With 4 bases removed from V and 6 bases from J, the gap between germline ends came to 13 bases. The length of the CDR3 is 15 residues. The CDR3, as DNA: TGCGCCAGCAGCCCCGGGACCGAGTTTAATTCACCCCTCCACTTT. Its translation is CASSPGTEFNSPLHF.

This chain joins TRBV10-1 and TRBJ1-2; tentative D call: TRBD1 (6 bases). The germline V gene has CDR1 WNHNN and CDR2 SYGVQD (reference sequence). V was cut by 2 bases and J by 0 bases, with 7 bases left in between. The length of the CDR3 is 14 residues. DNA of the CDR3: TGCGCCAGCAGTGAGACAGGGTCTAACTATGGCTACACCTTC. Its protein is CASSETGSNYGYTF.

The chain joins TRBV6-5 to TRBJ1-1; 7 nucleotides line up with TRBD1. The CDR3 runs 14 residues. Per the germline V gene, CDR1 is MNHEY and CDR2 is SVGAGI. V lost 6 bases to trimming and J lost 1 base; unmatched junction nucleotides: 5. CDR3 in amino acids: CASSRDSRNTEAFF. CDR3 coding DNA: TGTGCCAGCAGCAGGGACAGCAGGAACACTGAAGCTTTCTTT.